The source of this T cell receptor (beta chain) is a study of T cell responses to AZD1222 COVID-19 vaccine. Clones were sequenced by immunoSEQ multiplex PCR, and TCRdb holds only the in-frame ones, with some missing. The sample shows about 67,000 clones, 83% of them seen only once. This clone appeared a few times. V was clipped by 6 bases and J by 6 bases; unmatched bases: 5. Per the germline V gene, CDR1 is MNHEY and CDR2 is SMNVEV (reference sequence). The CDR3 sequence is 14 residues long. V gene TRBV27 combines with J gene TRBJ1-6, with 7 positions matching TRBD1. The sequence derives from an adult who received the AZD1222 COVID-19 vaccine. The material sequenced was peripheral blood, taken 28 days after the second AZD1222 dose. CDR3 residues: CASRPGQSNSPLHF. In DNA, the CDR3 is TGTGCCAGCAGGCCGGGACAGAGTAATTCACCCCTCCACTTT.